Below are 9 T cell receptor beta chains sequenced from a single sample in a study of shared clonotypes between healthy human individuals. The data were produced by immunoSEQ multiplex PCR, yet TCRdb's version contains in-frame clones alone and is incomplete. This table holds about 1.5 million clones, about 98% found once. Sequencing was performed on naive CD4+ T cells sorted from blood. The subset here: CD45RA+ positively selected. The receptors stem from a man aged 25-40 years in good health.

Regarding this clone: The same CDR3 arises from other DNA sequences in this sample as well. The J gene is TRBJ1-4, the V gene TRBV5-5, with 7 bases matching TRBD1. This CDR3 contains 14 residues. Germline V lookup: CDR1 SGHKS, CDR2 YYEKEE (reference sequence). Trimming at V came to 0 bases and at J to 7 bases, leaving 3 bases not matched to a gene. CDR3 region: CASSLGQGGEKLFF. The DNA of the CDR3 is TGTGCCAGCAGCTTGGGACAGGGAGGTGAAAAACTGTTTTTT.

The chain recombines TRBV10-3 with TRBJ2-5; 8 bases fit TRBD1. Germline-derived CDR1 and CDR2 are ENHRY and SYGVKD. V shed 5 bases, J shed 5 bases, and the junction held 7 bases outside the gene matches. This CDR3 comprises 14 residues. The CDR3 is CAISSIGQGETQYF. CDR3 nucleotide sequence: TGTGCCATCAGTTCCATTGGACAGGGTGAGACCCAGTACTTC.

The chain joins TRBV19 to TRBJ1-5; D is undetermined. The V gene lost 3 bases and the J gene lost 6 bases, with 15 bases spanning the gap. CDR3 size: 15 residues. Germline V gene data show CDR1 as LNHDA and CDR2 as SQIVND (reference sequence). The CDR3 DNA is TGTGCCAGTAGTATCAACCAGCCGGCGGGTCAGCCCCAGCATTTT. Amino acid sequence: CASSINQPAGQPQHF.

The table lists this clone with a count of one. The CDR3 spells CASSLDSPKYNEQFF. In DNA, the CDR3 is TGTGCCAGCAGCTTGGATAGCCCGAAATACAATGAGCAGTTCTTC. This chain uses TRBV5-5 with TRBJ2-1; D is unresolved. Germline lookup yields CDR1 SGHKS and CDR2 YYEKEE (reference sequence). Trimming shortened V by 0 bases and J by 4 bases, and 11 bases separated the two germline ends. This CDR3 region has 15 residues.

This clone was detected once. V gene TRBV5-1 combines with J gene TRBJ1-2; tentative D call: TRBD1 (6 bases). Germline values: CDR1 SGHRS, CDR2 YFSETQ. The CDR3 extends over 16 amino acids. The V gene lost 4 bases and the J gene lost 0 bases, with 16 bases spanning the gap. CDR3 DNA sequence: TGCGCCAGCAGCGGGAAGACAGGCAAAGCTAACTATGGCTACACCTTC. Amino acid sequence: CASSGKTGKANYGYTF.

The genes are TRBV2 and TRBJ1-2; the D is unclear. The CDR3 runs 13 residues. V was clipped by 3 bases and J by 5 bases, with 10 bases between them. Germline V CDR1 and CDR2: SNHLY, FYNNEI. CDR3 coding DNA: TGTGCCAGCAGTGACGGGGTTTTTTATGGCTACACCTTC. Translation gives CASSDGVFYGYTF.

The V gene is TRBV2, the J gene TRBJ2-5, with D unclear. From germline, CDR1 is SNHLY and CDR2 FYNNEI. The CDR3 has 12 residues. The V gene lost 6 bases and the J gene lost 7 bases, with 12 bases spanning the gap. This chain's CDR3 is CASRATKGTQYF. The DNA for the CDR3 is TGTGCCAGCAGAGCGACGAAAGGGACCCAGTACTTC. Combining the CDR3 with reference TRBV2 and TRBJ2-5 gives the whole variable domain EPEVTQTPSHQVTQMGQEVILRCVPISNHLYFYWYRQILGQKVEFLVSFYNNEISEKSEIFDDQFSVERPDGSNFTLKIRSTKLEDSAMYFCASRATKGTQYFGPGTRLLVL.

This rearrangement joins TRBV2 to TRBJ2-7, with D maybe TRBD1 (6 bases). Germline loops: CDR1 SNHLY, CDR2 FYNNEI. CDR3 length: 11 residues. V dropped 4 bases and J dropped 7 bases, with 8 bases sitting between them. DNA of the CDR3: TGTGCCAGCAGTGGGACAGTAGAGCAGTACTTC. This encodes CASSGTVEQYF.

The rearrangement links TRBV9 to TRBJ2-7; a weak D match, TRBD2 (6 bases). Germline V gene data show CDR1 as SGDLS and CDR2 as YYNGEE. The CDR3 spans 15 residues. V dropped 0 bases and J dropped 2 bases, with 12 bases sitting between them. CDR3 sequence (DNA): TGTGCCAGCAGCGTAGAGGCTAGCGAGACCTACGAGCAGTACTTC. Its protein is CASSVEASETYEQYF.